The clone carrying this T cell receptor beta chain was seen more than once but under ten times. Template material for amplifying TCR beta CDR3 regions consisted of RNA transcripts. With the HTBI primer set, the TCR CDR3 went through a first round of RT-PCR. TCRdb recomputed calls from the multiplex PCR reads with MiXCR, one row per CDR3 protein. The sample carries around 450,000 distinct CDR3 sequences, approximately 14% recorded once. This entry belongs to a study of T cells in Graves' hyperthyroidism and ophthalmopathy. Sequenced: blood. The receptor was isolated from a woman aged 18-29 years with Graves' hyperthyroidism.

The CDR3 coding sequence is TGCGCCAGCAGCTGGGGGCTCGGGGAGCTGTTTTTT. As protein: CASSWGLGELFF. The chain employs TRBV5-1 and TRBJ2-2, with D possibly TRBD1 on 6 matching bases. Germline lookup yields CDR1 SGHRS and CDR2 YFSETQ. V was clipped by 3 bases and J by 7 bases, with 7 bases between them. The CDR3 is 12 residues long.